This paragraph covers one TCR beta chain sequence. This sample is part of a study of T cell responses to AZD1222 COVID-19 vaccine. Profiling relied on immunoSEQ multiplex PCR, and the TCRdb table lists in-frame clones only, not all of them. Seen here are some 180,000 clones, around 90% observed once, and the top ten hold 1.5% to 2%. V was pared by 8 bases and J by 1 base, with 17 bases between. This CDR3 comprises 15 residues. Per germline, CDR1 ENHRY and CDR2 SYGVKD. This TCR derives from an adult who received the AZD1222 COVID-19 vaccine. The gene calls are TRBV10-3 and TRBJ1-1; D remains ambiguous. The specimen comprised peripheral blood, sampled 28 days after the second AZD1222 dose. CDR3 bases: TGTGCCATCCTCCCTTTTATGGCTCCGAACACTGAAGCTTTCTTT. This codes for CAILPFMAPNTEAFF.